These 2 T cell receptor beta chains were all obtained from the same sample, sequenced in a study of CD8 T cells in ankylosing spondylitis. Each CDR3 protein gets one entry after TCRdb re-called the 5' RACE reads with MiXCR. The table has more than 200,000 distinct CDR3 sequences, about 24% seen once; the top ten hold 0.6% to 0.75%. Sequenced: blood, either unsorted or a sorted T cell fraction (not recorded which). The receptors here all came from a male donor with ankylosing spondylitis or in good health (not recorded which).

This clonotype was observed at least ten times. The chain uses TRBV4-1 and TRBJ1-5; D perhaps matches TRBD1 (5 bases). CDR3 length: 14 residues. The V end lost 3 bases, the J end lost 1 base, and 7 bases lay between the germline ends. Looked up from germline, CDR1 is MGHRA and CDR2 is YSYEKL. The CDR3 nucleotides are TGCGCCAGCAGCCAGCCAGGGAGCAATCAGCCCCAGCATTTT. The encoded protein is CASSQPGSNQPQHF.

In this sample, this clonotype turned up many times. The CDR3 sequence is CSVGLRIATDTQYF. CDR3 nucleotides: TGCAGCGTGGGGTTGAGGATAGCGACAGATACGCAGTATTTT. This chain joins TRBV29-1 and TRBJ2-3, with D possibly TRBD2 on 5 matching bases. V lost 6 bases to trimming and J lost 3 bases, with 16 bases between them. The CDR3 has 14 residues. Germline V gene data show CDR1 as SQVTM and CDR2 as ANQGSEA.